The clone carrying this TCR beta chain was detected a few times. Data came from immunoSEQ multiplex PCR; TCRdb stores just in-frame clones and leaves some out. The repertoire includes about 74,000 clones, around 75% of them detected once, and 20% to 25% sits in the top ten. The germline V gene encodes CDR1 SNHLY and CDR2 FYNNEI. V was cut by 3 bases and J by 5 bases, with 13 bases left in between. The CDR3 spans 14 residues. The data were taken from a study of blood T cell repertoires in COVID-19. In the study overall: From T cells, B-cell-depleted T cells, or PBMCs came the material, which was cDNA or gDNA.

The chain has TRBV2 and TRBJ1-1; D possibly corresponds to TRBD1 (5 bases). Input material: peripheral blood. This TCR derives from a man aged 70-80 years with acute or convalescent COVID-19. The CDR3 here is CASSERQGRTEAFF. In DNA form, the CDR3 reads TGTGCCAGCAGTGAGAGGCAGGGAAGGACTGAAGCTTTCTTT.